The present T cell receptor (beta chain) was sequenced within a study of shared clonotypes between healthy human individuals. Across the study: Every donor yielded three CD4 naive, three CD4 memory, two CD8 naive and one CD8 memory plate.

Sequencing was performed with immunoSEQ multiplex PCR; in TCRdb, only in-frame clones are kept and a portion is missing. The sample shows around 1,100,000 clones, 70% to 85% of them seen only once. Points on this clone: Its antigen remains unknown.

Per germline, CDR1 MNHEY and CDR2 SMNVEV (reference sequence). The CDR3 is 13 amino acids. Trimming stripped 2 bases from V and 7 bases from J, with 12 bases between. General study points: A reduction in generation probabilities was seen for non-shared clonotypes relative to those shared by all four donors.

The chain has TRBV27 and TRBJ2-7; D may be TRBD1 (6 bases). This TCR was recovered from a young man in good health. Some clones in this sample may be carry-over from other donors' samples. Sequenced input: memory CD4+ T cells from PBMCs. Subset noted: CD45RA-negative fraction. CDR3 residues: CASSLRQAGEQYF. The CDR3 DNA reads TGTGCCAGCAGTTTACGACAGGCCGGGGAGCAGTACTTC.